This entry lists 20 T cell receptor beta chains sequenced from one sample in a study of T-cell reconstitution after alpha-beta-depleted transplantation in children. Molecular barcoding with unique molecular identifiers was used for the TCRbeta library. TCRdb independently ran MiXCR on the PCR reads; one entry per CDR3 protein. The table has some 840,000 distinct CDR3 sequences, roughly 16% seen once. The sequenced sample was PBMCs, mostly from graft donor cells, obtained 360 days after TCRalphabeta/CD19-depleted stem cell transplant. Receptors were obtained from a male patient between 5 and 17 years old who had a stem cell transplant for acute lymphoblastic leukemia, so the T cells may come from the graft donor.

V gene TRBV6-1 combines with J gene TRBJ2-7; TRBD1 or TRBD2 may be the D gene (5 bases each). The V gene lost 5 bases and the J gene lost 3 bases, with 17 bases spanning the gap. CDR3 length: 15 amino acids. Germline loops: CDR1 MNHNS, CDR2 SASEGT. In DNA form, the CDR3 reads TGTGCCAGCAGTCCACTGGGGGTTGCCTACTACGAGCAGTACTTC. Translating it yields CASSPLGVAYYEQYF.

This chain links TRBV7-7 with TRBJ2-1; TRBD2 aligns across 7 bases. The V gene's germline CDR1 is SSHAT and CDR2 FNYEAQ (reference sequence). Trimming removed 6 bases from V and 10 bases from J; junction bases left unmatched: 6. The CDR3 is 12 amino acids. The CDR3 loop is CASSPVGGEQFF. For the CDR3, the DNA is TGTGCCAGCAGTCCAGTCGGGGGGGAGCAGTTCTTC.

This clonotype was observed a few times. As DNA, the CDR3 is TGCGCCAGCAGCTTGGAGCTAACAGGAACTAGCACAGATACGCAGTATTTT. Translated: CASSLELTGTSTDTQYF. J is TRBJ2-3 and V is TRBV5-1; TRBD1 might be the D (5 bases). The CDR3 contains 17 residues. From germline, CDR1 is SGHRS and CDR2 YFSETQ. V was clipped by 0 bases and J by 0 bases, with 14 bases between them.

V is TRBV20-1 and J is TRBJ2-2; the D is unclear. This CDR3 contains 15 residues. Germline-derived CDR1 and CDR2 are DFQATT and SNEGSKA (reference sequence). Trimming took off 0 bases at V and 5 bases at J, with 13 bases between the two ends. CDR3 residues: CSARDFQDGTGELFF. The CDR3 nucleotides are TGCAGTGCTAGAGATTTTCAGGACGGTACCGGGGAGCTGTTTTTT.

In this sample, this clonotype turned up a few times. V and J are TRBV4-1 and TRBJ2-2; 8 nucleotides agree with TRBD1. The CDR3 has 16 amino acids. V lost 7 bases and J lost 6; bases outside the gene matches: 13. From germline, CDR1 is MGHRA and CDR2 YSYEKL. The CDR3 sequence is CASNLPTGAEAGELFF. The CDR3 DNA sequence: TGCGCCAGCAACCTTCCGACAGGGGCGGAGGCCGGGGAGCTGTTTTTT.

J is TRBJ2-3 and V is TRBV5-1; D is unclear. The V gene lost 0 bases and the J gene lost 2 bases, with 10 bases spanning the gap. The length of the CDR3 is 15 residues. Germline V CDR1 and CDR2: SGHRS, YFSETQ. CDR3 sequence: CASSLEEGDTDTQYF. In DNA form, the CDR3 reads TGCGCCAGCAGCTTGGAGGAAGGCGACACAGATACGCAGTATTTT.

The chain carries TRBV20-1 and TRBJ2-5, with 7 bases matching TRBD2. The CDR3 consists of 13 residues. Germline V CDR1 and CDR2: DFQATT, SNEGSKA (reference sequence). Losses at the gene ends were 6 bases for V and 1 base for J; bases not matched to a gene: 5. CDR3 coding DNA: TGCAGTGCCAACTGGGGGGGCCAAGAGACCCAGTACTTC. It codes for CSANWGGQETQYF.

In its sample, this clonotype was seen a few times. The chain uses TRBV6-5 and TRBJ2-7; D remains ambiguous. Germline CDR1 MNHEY, CDR2 SVGAGI. The V end lost 2 bases, the J end lost 7 bases, and 24 bases lay between the germline ends. There are 17 residues in the CDR3. Here the CDR3 DNA reads TGTGCCAGCAGTTACGTTGCTGGGGTGATCTTACTGGGAGAGCAGTACTTC. Protein product: CASSYVAGVILLGEQYF.

The rearrangement links TRBV6-5 to TRBJ2-2, with TRBD2 matching over 7 bases. This CDR3 comprises 16 residues. The J segment lost 8 bases and the V segment lost 4 bases, leaving 13 bases of the junction unmatched. CDR1 MNHEY and CDR2 SVGAGI come from the germline V gene. DNA for the CDR3: TGTGCCAGCAGTTCCCCCGGTTCGGGGGAGGGAGGGGAGCTGTTTTTT. Translated, it gives CASSSPGSGEGGELFF.

There are many counts of this clonotype. The J gene is TRBJ2-1, the V gene TRBV9, with D possibly being TRBD1 (7 bases). This CDR3 comprises 16 residues. The germline V gene has CDR1 SGDLS and CDR2 YYNGEE. Trimming left V 3 bases short and J 4 bases short, with 17 bases between. CDR3 nucleotides: TGTGCCAGCAGCGCAATCAGGGGGGCGATATACAATGAGCAGTTCTTC. It yields the protein CASSAIRGAIYNEQFF.

The V gene is TRBV7-9, the J gene TRBJ1-5, with TRBD1 as a possible D gene (5 bases). Trimming left V 3 bases short and J 5 bases short, with 20 bases between. The CDR3 has 17 amino acids. CDR1 SEHNR and CDR2 FQNEAQ come from the germline V gene (reference sequence). The CDR3 protein is CASSFDGKGAHDQPQHF. Written as DNA, the CDR3 is TGTGCCAGCAGCTTCGATGGGAAAGGGGCGCATGATCAGCCCCAGCATTTT.

The rearrangement links TRBV18 to TRBJ2-7; 7 bases fit TRBD1. Unmatched junction bases numbered 6, after V lost 1 base and J lost 3 bases. Per the germline V gene, CDR1 is KGHSH and CDR2 is LQKENI. This CDR3 region has 15 residues. The DNA for the CDR3 is TGTGCCAGCTCACCACGGGGGACAGCCAACTACGAGCAGTACTTC. This translates into CASSPRGTANYEQYF.

The chain uses TRBV9 and TRBJ1-2; no definite D call. CDR1 and CDR2 from the germline V gene are SGDLS and YYNGEE. This CDR3 is 14 amino acids long. V was trimmed by 1 base and J by 6 bases, leaving 13 bases between them. This CDR3 reads CASSVMDVFHGYTF. CDR3 in DNA: TGTGCCAGCAGCGTAATGGATGTTTTTCATGGCTACACCTTC.

This chain joins TRBV7-9 and TRBJ1-2; unclear D gene. CDR3 length: 13 amino acids. Per the germline V gene, CDR1 is SEHNR and CDR2 is FQNEAQ (reference sequence). V was clipped by 2 bases and J by 5 bases, with 9 bases between them. The CDR3 here is CASSLWTGYGYTF. CDR3 coding DNA: TGTGCCAGCAGCTTATGGACCGGTTATGGCTACACCTTC.

This clonotype was seen more than once but under ten times. This sequence joins TRBV5-1 and TRBJ2-7, with 9 bases identical to TRBD1. The V segment lost 0 bases and the J segment 1 base; nucleotides outside the gene matches: 5. CDR3 length: 16 amino acids. The germline CDR1 and CDR2 sequences are SGHRS and YFSETQ. CDR3 sequence reads: CASSLGGDRVSYEQYF. For the CDR3, the DNA is TGCGCCAGCAGCTTGGGCGGGGACAGGGTATCCTACGAGCAGTACTTC. Using reference TRBV5-1 and TRBJ2-7 for the parts outside the CDR3, the full variable domain is KAGVTQTPRYLIKTRGQQVTLSCSPISGHRSVSWYQQTPGQGLQFLFEYFSETQRNKGNFPGRFSGRQFSNSRSEMNVSTLELGDSALYLCASSLGGDRVSYEQYFGPGTRLTVT.

This clonotype was picked up a small number of times. The chain links TRBV27 to TRBJ1-2; D is perhaps TRBD1 (5 bases). The CDR3 loop spans 12 amino acids. The germline gives CDR1 MNHEY, CDR2 SMNVEV (reference sequence). Trimming took off 5 bases at V and 8 bases at J, with 12 bases between the two ends. The chain's CDR3 is CASSKSGSGYTF. CDR3 bases: TGTGCCAGCAGTAAATCAGGGAGCGGCTACACCTTC.

At least ten counts were recorded for this clonotype. This rearrangement joins TRBV24-1 to TRBJ2-5; D is perhaps TRBD1 or TRBD2 (5 bases each). With 0 bases removed from V and 2 bases from J, the gap between germline ends came to 12 bases. CDR1 and CDR2 (germline): KGHDR, SFDVKD. The CDR3 sequence is 16 residues long. CDR3 DNA sequence: TGTGCCACCAGTGATTTGAGAGGGGCAGATCAAGAGACCCAGTACTTC. Translation: CATSDLRGADQETQYF.

The chain recombines TRBV18 with TRBJ2-5, with D tentatively TRBD2 (5 bases). CDR1 is KGHSH and CDR2 is LQKENI in the germline V gene. The CDR3 is made up of 15 amino acids. V gave up 1 base and J gave up 5 bases, with 14 bases separating them. The CDR3 coding sequence is TGTGCCAGCTCACCACGTAGGGAGCGGCCGGAGACCCAGTACTTC. Encoded protein: CASSPRRERPETQYF.

This clonotype was seen only a few times. The chain couples TRBV10-1 to TRBJ2-7; D perhaps matches TRBD2 (6 bases). V lost 0 bases and J 4 bases, leaving 10 bases between the germline ends. The CDR3 is 14 amino acids. CDR1 is WNHNN, CDR2 SYGVQD, per germline (reference sequence). The CDR3 DNA follows: TGCGCCAGCAGTGAGTCAGGAGGGGCTTACGAGCAGTACTTC. It yields the protein CASSESGGAYEQYF.

The sample holds a few counts of this clonotype. This chain joins TRBV29-1 and TRBJ2-1; TRBD2 aligns across 10 bases. CDR3 size: 16 residues. Looked up from germline, CDR1 is SQVTM and CDR2 is ANQGSEA. V lost 0 bases, J lost 1 base, and 3 bases stayed unmatched. The CDR3 sequence: CSVEENSGRSYNEQFF. CDR3 nucleotide sequence: TGCAGCGTTGAAGAGAATAGCGGGAGGTCCTACAATGAGCAGTTCTTC.